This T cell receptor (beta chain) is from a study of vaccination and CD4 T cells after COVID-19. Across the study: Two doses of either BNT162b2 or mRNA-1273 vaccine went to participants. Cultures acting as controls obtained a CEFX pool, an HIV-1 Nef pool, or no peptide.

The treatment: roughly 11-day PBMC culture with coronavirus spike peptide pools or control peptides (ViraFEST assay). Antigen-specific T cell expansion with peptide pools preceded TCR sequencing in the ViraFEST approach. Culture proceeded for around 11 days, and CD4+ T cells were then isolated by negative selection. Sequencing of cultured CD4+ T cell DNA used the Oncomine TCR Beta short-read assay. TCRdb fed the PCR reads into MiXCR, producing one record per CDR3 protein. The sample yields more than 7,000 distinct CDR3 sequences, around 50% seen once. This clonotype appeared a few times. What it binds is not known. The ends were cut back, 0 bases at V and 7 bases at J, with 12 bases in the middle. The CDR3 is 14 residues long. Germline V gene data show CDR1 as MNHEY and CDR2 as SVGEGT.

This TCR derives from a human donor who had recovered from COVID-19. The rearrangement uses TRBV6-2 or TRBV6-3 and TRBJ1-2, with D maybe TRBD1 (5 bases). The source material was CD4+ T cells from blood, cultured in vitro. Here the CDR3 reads CASSYSTQGSGYTF. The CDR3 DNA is TGTGCCAGCAGTTACTCGACTCAGGGTTCTGGCTACACCTTC.